These 6 T cell receptor beta chains were all obtained from the same sample, sequenced in a study of CD8 T cells in ankylosing spondylitis. TCRdb processed the 5' RACE reads anew with MiXCR; each CDR3 protein has one entry. The table records roughly 230,000 distinct CDR3 sequences, 18% of them present only once. Sequences were obtained from blood, either unsorted or a sorted T cell fraction (not recorded which). All receptors derive from a male donor with ankylosing spondylitis or in good health (not recorded which).

The genes are TRBV4-1 and TRBJ2-3, with 14 positions matching TRBD2. From germline, CDR1 is MGHRA and CDR2 YSYEKL. There are 20 residues in the CDR3. V lost 0 bases to trimming and J lost 1 base; unmatched junction nucleotides: 9. The CDR3 nucleotides read TGCGCCAGCAGCCAAGATACAGGGACTAGCGGGAGACTAGGCACAGATACGCAGTATTTT. Protein product: CASSQDTGTSGRLGTDTQYF.

This clonotype was seen a handful of times. This chain joins TRBV4-2 and TRBJ2-1; no definite D call. V lost 0 bases to trimming and J lost 2 bases, with 11 bases between them. This CDR3 has 16 amino acids. Germline V gene sequence: CDR1 LGHNA, CDR2 YNFKEQ. CDR3 amino acids: CASSQERARPYNEQFF. The CDR3 DNA follows: TGTGCCAGCAGCCAAGAAAGGGCCCGTCCCTACAATGAGCAGTTCTTC.

This clonotype was observed at least ten times. The chain couples TRBV6-1 to TRBJ2-3; 11 bases map to TRBD2. The germline CDR1 and CDR2 sequences are MNHNS and SASEGT. The CDR3 consists of 15 residues. J gave up 5 bases and V 7 bases, and 8 bases lay outside the gene matches. The CDR3 here is CASKLAGVSIDTQYF. In nucleotides, the CDR3 is TGTGCCAGCAAACTAGCGGGAGTGAGTATAGATACGCAGTATTTT.

CDR3: CAVGPPRSYEQYF. The CDR3 DNA is TGTGCCGTCGGTCCCCCGAGATCCTACGAGCAGTACTTC. The chain recombines TRBV7-9 with TRBJ2-7, with D uncertain. Germline CDR1 is SEHNR and CDR2 is FQNEAQ (reference sequence). The CDR3 runs to 13 residues. V lost 11 bases to trimming and J lost 1 base, with 15 bases between them.

The V gene is TRBV12-3 or TRBV12-4, the J gene TRBJ2-1, with D perhaps given as TRBD1 or TRBD2 (6 bases each). CDR3 length equals 18 residues. Between the trimmed V and J ends, which lost 7 bases and 4 bases, there was a span of 26 bases. CDR3 in amino acids: CASTSKRSGDRRYNEQFF. The CDR3 DNA reads as TGTGCCAGCACCTCCAAGCGTTCGGGAGACAGGAGATACAATGAGCAGTTCTTC.

This clonotype has just a few counts. V is TRBV7-8 and J is TRBJ2-7; TRBD1 matches 8 bases. With 4 bases clipped from V and 3 bases from J, the junction kept 8 bases outside the gene matches. Germline V gene data show CDR1 as SGHVS and CDR2 as FQNEAQ. The length of the CDR3 is 15 residues. For the CDR3, the DNA is TGTGCCAGCAGCTCGACAGGGGATGAAGACTACGAGCAGTACTTC. Its translation is CASSSTGDEDYEQYF.